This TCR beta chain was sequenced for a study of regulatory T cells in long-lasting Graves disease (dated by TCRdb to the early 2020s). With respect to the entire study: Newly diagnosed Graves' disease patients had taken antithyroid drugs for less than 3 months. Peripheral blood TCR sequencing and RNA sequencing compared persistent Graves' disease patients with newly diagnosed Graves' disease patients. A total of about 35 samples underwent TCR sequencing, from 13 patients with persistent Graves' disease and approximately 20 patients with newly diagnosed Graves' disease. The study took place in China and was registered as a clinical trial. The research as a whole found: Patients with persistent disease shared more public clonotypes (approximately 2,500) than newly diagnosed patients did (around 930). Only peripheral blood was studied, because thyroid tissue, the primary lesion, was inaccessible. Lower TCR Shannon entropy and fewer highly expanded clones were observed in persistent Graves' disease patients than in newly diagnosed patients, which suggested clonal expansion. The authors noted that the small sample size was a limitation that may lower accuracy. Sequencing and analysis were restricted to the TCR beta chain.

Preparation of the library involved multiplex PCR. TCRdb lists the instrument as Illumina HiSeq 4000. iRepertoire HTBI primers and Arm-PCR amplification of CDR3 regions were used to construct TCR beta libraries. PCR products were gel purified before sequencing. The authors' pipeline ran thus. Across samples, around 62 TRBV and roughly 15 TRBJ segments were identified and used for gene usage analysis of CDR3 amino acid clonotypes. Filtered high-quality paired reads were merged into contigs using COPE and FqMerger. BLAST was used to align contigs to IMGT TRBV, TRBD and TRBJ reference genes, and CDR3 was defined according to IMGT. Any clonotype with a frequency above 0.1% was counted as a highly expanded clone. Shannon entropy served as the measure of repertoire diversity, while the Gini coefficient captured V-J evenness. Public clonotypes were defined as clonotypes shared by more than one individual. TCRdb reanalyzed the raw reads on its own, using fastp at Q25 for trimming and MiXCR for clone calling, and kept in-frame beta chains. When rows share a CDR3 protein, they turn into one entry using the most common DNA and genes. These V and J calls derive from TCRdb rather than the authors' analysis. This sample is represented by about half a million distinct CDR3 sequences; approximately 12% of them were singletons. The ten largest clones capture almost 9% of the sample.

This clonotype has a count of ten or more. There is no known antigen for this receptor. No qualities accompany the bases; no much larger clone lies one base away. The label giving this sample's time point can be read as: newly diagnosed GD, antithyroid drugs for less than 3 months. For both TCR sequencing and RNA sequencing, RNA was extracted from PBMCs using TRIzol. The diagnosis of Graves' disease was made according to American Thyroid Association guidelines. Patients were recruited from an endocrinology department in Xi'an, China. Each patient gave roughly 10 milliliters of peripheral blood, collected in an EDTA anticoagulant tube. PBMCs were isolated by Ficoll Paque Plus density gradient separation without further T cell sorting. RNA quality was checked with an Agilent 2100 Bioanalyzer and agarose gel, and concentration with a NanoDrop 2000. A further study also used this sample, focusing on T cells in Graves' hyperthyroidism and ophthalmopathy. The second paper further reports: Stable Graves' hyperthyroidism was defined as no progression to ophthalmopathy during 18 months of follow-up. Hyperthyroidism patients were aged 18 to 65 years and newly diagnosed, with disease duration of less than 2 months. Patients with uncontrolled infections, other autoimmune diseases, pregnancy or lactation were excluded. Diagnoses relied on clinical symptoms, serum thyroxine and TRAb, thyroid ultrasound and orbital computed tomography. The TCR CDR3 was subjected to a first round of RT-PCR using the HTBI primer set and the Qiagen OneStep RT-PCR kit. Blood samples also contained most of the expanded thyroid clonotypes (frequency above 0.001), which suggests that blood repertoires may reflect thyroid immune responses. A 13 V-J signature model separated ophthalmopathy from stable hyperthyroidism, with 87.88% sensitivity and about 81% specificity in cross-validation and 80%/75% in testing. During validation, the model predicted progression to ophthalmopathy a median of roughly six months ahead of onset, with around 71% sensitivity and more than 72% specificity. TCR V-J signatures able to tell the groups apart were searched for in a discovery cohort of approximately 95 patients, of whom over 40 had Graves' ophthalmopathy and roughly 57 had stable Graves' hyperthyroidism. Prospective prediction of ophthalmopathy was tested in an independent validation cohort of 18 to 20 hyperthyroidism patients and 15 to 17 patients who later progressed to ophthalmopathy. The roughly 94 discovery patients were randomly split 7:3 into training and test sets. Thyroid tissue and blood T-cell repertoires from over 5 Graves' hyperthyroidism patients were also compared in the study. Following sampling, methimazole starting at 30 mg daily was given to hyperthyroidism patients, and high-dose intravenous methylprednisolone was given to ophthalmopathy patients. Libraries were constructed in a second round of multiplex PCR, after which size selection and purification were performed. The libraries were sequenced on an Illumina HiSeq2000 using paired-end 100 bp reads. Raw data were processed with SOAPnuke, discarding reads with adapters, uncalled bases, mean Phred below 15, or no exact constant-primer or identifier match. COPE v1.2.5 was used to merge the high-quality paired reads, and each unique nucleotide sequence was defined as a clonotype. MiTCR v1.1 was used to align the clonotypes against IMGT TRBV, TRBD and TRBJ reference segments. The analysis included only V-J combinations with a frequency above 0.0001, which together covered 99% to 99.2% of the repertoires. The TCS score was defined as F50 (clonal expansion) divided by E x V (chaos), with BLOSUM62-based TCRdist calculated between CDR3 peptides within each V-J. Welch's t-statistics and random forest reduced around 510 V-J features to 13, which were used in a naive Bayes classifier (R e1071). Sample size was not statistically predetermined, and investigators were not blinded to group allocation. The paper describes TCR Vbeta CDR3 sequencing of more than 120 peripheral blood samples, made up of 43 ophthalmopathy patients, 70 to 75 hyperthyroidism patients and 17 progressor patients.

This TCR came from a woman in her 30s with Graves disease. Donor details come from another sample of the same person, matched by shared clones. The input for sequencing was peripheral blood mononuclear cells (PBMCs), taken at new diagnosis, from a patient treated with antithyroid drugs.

The CDR3 region has the sequence CASRPRLAGGPEQFF. The nucleotides are TGTGCCAGCAGGCCCCGACTAGCGGGAGGGCCTGAGCAGTTCTTC. Recombination joined TRBV27 with TRBJ2-1; TRBD2 aligns with 14 central bases. V loses 6 bases at its end and J loses 9 bases; junction bases beyond the gene matches: 7. Measured from the cysteine to the phenylalanine, the CDR3 is 15 residues long. The kept DNA is CDR3 alone, 45 bases in frame from the first base. Via the germline V gene (reference sequence), CDR1 is MNHEY and CDR2 SMNVEV.